The T cell receptor beta chain under discussion was sequenced for a study of cytomegalovirus exposure and HLA in healthy donors. CDR3 length: 16 residues. Germline V gene lookup returns CDR1 SNHLY and CDR2 FYNNEI. V lost 4 bases and J lost 0, with 14 bases in between. This PCR relied on a set of 60 Vbeta primers and 13 Jbeta primers. The data were produced by immunoSEQ multiplex PCR, yet TCRdb's version contains in-frame clones alone and is incomplete. Here the sample spans approximately 140,000 clones, roughly 80% being singletons. The rearrangement uses TRBV2 and TRBJ2-3, with TRBD2 as a possible D gene (6 bases). The clonotype originates from a male donor in good health and CMV-seronegative. The specimen sequenced was PBMCs. The CDR3 DNA reads TGTGCCAGCAGTGCAGTCGGCGGGGTTAGCACAGATACGCAGTATTTT. Residues: CASSAVGGVSTDTQYF.